This T cell receptor (beta chain) was sequenced during a study of blood T cell repertoires in COVID-19. Assay used: immunoSEQ multiplex PCR; TCRdb lists only in-frame clones, some missing. This table holds 250,000 or so clones, 90% found once. Losses at the gene ends were 4 bases for V and 2 bases for J; bases not matched to a gene: 14. This CDR3 comprises 19 residues. Germline V gene lookup returns CDR1 KGHDR and CDR2 SFDVKD. This chain connects TRBV24-1 to TRBJ2-3; 10 bases map to TRBD1. What was sequenced was PBMCs or T cells enriched from blood (not recorded which). This clonotype was sampled from a woman in her twenties or thirties with acute COVID-19. The CDR3 region is CATSDPAVSGQGHTDTQYF. In nucleotides, the CDR3 is TGTGCCACCAGTGACCCAGCCGTCTCGGGACAGGGGCACACAGATACGCAGTATTTT.